The sequence of this TCR beta chain was determined in a study of T cell responses to AZD1222 COVID-19 vaccine. Generated by immunoSEQ multiplex PCR, the TCRdb table keeps only in-frame clones and is missing some. This table holds around 50,000 clones, about 90% found once. Germline CDR1 MNHEY, CDR2 SMNVEV (reference sequence). The CDR3 is made up of 17 amino acids. Trimming removed 0 bases from V and 6 bases from J; junction bases left unmatched: 11. Sample: peripheral blood, taken on day 0 of AZD1222 vaccination. The receptor comes from an adult in good health. The chain joins TRBV27 to TRBJ2-1; TRBD2 matches at 7 bases. The CDR3 DNA reads TGTGCCAGCAGTTTATCCCTGGGCGGGGGTAGACGCAATGAGCAGTTCTTC. Translated, it gives CASSLSLGGGRRNEQFF.